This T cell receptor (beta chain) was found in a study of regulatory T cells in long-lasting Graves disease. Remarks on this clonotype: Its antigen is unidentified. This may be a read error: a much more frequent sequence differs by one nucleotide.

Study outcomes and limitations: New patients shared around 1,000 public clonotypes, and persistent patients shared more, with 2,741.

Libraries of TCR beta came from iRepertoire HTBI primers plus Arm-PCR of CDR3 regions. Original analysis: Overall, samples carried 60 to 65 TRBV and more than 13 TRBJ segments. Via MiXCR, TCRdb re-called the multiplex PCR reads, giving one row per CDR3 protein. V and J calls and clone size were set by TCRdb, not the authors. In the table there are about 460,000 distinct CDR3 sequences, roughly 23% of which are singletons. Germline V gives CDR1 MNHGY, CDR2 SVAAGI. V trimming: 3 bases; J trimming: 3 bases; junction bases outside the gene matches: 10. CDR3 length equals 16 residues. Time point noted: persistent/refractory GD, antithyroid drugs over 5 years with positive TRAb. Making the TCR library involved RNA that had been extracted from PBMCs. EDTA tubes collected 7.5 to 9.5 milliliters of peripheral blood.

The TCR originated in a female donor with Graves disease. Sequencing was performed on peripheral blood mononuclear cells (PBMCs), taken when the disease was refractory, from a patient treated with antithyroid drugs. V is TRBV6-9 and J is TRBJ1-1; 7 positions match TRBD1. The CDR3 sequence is CASSYIVRGLDTEAFF. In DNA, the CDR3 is TGTGCCAGCAGTTACATTGTTAGGGGGCTGGACACTGAAGCTTTCTTT.